The next 15 T cell receptor beta chains were all read from a single sample in a study of cytomegalovirus exposure and HLA in healthy donors. Vbeta (60) and Jbeta (13) primers were used in the PCR. Clones were sequenced by immunoSEQ multiplex PCR, and TCRdb holds only the in-frame ones, with some missing. The table records about 96,000 clones, about four fifths of them present only once. The material sequenced was PBMCs. These receptor sequences come from a female donor in good health and CMV-seropositive.

This clone was picked up a small number of times. The CDR3 protein is CASSGDSQPLHF. In nucleotides, the CDR3 is TGTGCCAGCAGCGGGGACAGTCAGCCCCTCCACTTT. V and J are TRBV5-4 and TRBJ1-6; 7 bases align to TRBD1. Losses at the gene ends were 4 bases for V and 13 bases for J; bases not matched to a gene: 5. CDR1 is SGHNT and CDR2 is YYREEE in the germline V gene (reference sequence). CDR3 length equals 12 residues.

This clone showed up just once. The rearrangement uses TRBV6-4 and TRBJ2-3, with D possibly TRBD1 on 5 matching bases. V shed 4 bases and J shed 6 bases, with 17 bases lying between them. CDR3 length: 15 amino acids. The germline gives CDR1 MRHNA, CDR2 SNTAGT. The CDR3 is CASSASAGLLDTQYF. CDR3 in DNA: TGTGCCAGCAGTGCCTCGGCAGGGTTGCTCGATACGCAGTATTTT.

The chain employs TRBV30 and TRBJ1-2; perhaps TRBD1 as D (5 bases). This CDR3 is built from 11 residues. Germline V gives CDR1 GTSNPN, CDR2 SVGIG (reference sequence). CDR3 DNA sequence: TGTGCTGGGGGAGGGAACTATGGCTACACCTTC. Its translation: CAGGGNYGYTF.

The chain has TRBV28 and TRBJ2-5; D is undetermined. The J call is uncertain, as TRBJ2-7 better fits the DNA end. Per the germline V gene, CDR1 is MDHEN and CDR2 is SYDVKM. This CDR3 spans 12 amino acids. The CDR3 DNA sequence: TGTGCCAGCAGTTCCCCCCCCTACGAGCAGTACTTC. It yields the protein CASSSPPYEQYF.

This chain links TRBV7-3 with TRBJ2-5, with 12 bases identical to TRBD2. J was trimmed by 5 bases and V by 5 bases; bases with no gene match: 3. The CDR3 consists of 14 residues. The V gene's germline CDR1 is SGHTA and CDR2 FQGTGA. Here the CDR3 DNA reads TGTGCCAGCAGCCTAGCGGGGGGGCGGGAGACCCAGTACTTC. This gives the protein CASSLAGGRETQYF.

This clone was found many times. The chain joins TRBV30 to TRBJ1-1, with D perhaps TRBD1 (5 bases). Trimming pared 3 bases from V and 4 bases from J, leaving 15 bases between. Germline CDR1 reads GTSNPN; CDR2 reads SVGIG (reference sequence). The CDR3 extends over 14 amino acids. The CDR3 DNA sequence: TGTGCCTGGAGGTTGGAGGGGACGGGCACTGAAGCTTTCTTT. This translates into CAWRLEGTGTEAFF.

The rearrangement joins TRBV4-2 to TRBJ2-7; maybe TRBD1 (6 bases). This CDR3 has 15 residues. CDR1 and CDR2 (germline): LGHNA, YNFKEQ. The V end was cut by 5 bases, the J end by 4 bases, with 18 bases between. In DNA, the CDR3 is TGTGCCAGCAGCTCCGGTGGGGGCGAAACTTACGAGCAGTACTTC. This translates into CASSSGGGETYEQYF.

The CDR3 DNA sequence: TGTGCCAGCAGCTTAGTTTGGGGGGGTGAAGCTTTCTTT. Protein sequence: CASSLVWGGEAFF. The V gene is TRBV7-3, the J gene TRBJ1-1, with TRBD1 as a possible D gene (5 bases). The V gene's germline CDR1 is SGHTA and CDR2 FQGTGA. The CDR3 totals 13 residues. V dropped 2 bases and J dropped 7 bases, with 11 bases sitting between them.

The V gene is TRBV28, the J gene TRBJ2-5, with 7 bases aligning to TRBD1. Germline V CDR1 and CDR2: MDHEN, SYDVKM. The length of the CDR3 is 14 residues. V lost 6 bases and J lost 2; bases outside the gene matches: 6. CDR3 sequence reads: CASSSGTVQETQYF. The CDR3 DNA follows: TGTGCCAGCAGCAGTGGGACAGTACAAGAGACCCAGTACTTC.

The rearrangement joins TRBV4-2 to TRBJ2-7; possibly TRBD2 for D (6 bases). Trimming took off 1 base at V and 0 bases at J, with 16 bases between the two ends. Germline loops: CDR1 LGHNA, CDR2 YNFKEQ. There are 17 residues in the CDR3. CDR3 amino acids: CASSQGGSWRDSYEQYF. CDR3 sequence (DNA): TGTGCCAGCAGCCAAGGAGGGTCATGGCGGGACTCCTACGAGCAGTACTTC.

The chain employs TRBV27 and TRBJ2-1; weak D call: TRBD1 (6 bases). Trimming took off 5 bases at V and 5 bases at J, with 16 bases between the two ends. The CDR3 extends over 15 amino acids. The germline gives CDR1 MNHEY, CDR2 SMNVEV (reference sequence). CDR3 in DNA: TGTGCCAGCAGTCGACGGACAGAACTAGACAATGAGCAGTTCTTC. It codes for CASSRRTELDNEQFF.

This rearrangement joins TRBV9 to TRBJ1-1; 8 bases are shared with TRBD1. The V gene end was trimmed by 4 bases and the J gene end by 5 bases; junction bases not matched to a gene: 7. Per the germline V gene, CDR1 is SGDLS and CDR2 is YYNGEE. This CDR3 has 14 residues. CDR3 region: CASSPQGARTEAFF. CDR3 in DNA: TGTGCCAGCAGCCCCCAGGGGGCGCGGACTGAAGCTTTCTTT.

The chain is built from TRBV4-2 and TRBJ2-7, with D unresolved. This CDR3 comprises 11 residues. With 1 base removed from V and 5 bases from J, the gap between germline ends came to 3 bases. Germline V gene data show CDR1 as LGHNA and CDR2 as YNFKEQ. In DNA, the CDR3 is TGTGCCAGCAGCCAAGCTCACGAGCAGTACTTC. It yields the protein CASSQAHEQYF.

The J gene is TRBJ2-6, the V gene TRBV5-1; no clear D. This CDR3 comprises 15 residues. Germline assignment: CDR1 SGHRS and CDR2 YFSETQ. Trimming removed 1 base from V and 4 bases from J, with 9 bases in between. This chain's CDR3 is CASSLPGTGANVLTF. In nucleotides, the CDR3 is TGCGCCAGCAGCTTGCCAGGAACCGGGGCCAACGTCCTGACTTTC.

The chain links TRBV27 to TRBJ1-1, with D possibly matching TRBD1 (5 bases). The CDR3 is 12 amino acids. V lost 6 bases and J 10 bases, leaving 15 bases between the germline ends. Looked up from germline, CDR1 is MNHEY and CDR2 is SMNVEV (reference sequence). Here the CDR3 reads CASSAGLGVAFF. CDR3 nucleotides: TGTGCCAGCAGCGCGGGATTGGGGGTAGCTTTCTTT.